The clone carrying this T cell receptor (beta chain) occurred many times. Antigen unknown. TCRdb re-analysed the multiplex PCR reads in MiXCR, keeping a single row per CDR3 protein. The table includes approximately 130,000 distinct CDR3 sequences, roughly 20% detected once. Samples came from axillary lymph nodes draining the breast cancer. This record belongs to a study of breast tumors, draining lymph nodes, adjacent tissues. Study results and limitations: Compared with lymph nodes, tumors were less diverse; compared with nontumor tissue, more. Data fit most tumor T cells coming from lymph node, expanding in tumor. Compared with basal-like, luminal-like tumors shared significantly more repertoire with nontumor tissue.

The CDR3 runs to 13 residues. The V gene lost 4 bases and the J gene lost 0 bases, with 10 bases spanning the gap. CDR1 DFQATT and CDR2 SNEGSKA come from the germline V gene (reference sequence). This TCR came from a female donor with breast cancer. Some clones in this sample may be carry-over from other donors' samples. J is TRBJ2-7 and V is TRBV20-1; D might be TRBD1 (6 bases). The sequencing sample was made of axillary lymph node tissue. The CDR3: CSAITGSSYEQYF. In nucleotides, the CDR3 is TGCAGTGCTATAACAGGGAGCTCCTACGAGCAGTACTTC.